This TCR beta chain appears in the sequencing data of a study of cytomegalovirus exposure and HLA in healthy donors. Study-wide points: In an earlier analysis, productive rearrangement rates for most beta V segments clustered near 87% or 30%. In a later analysis, TCR association rates varied by HLA locus: DRB1 most, HLA-C fewest.

Use of 60 Vbeta and 13 Jbeta primers characterized the PCR. Original methodology: The authors later counted 70 million to 85 million unique TCR beta chains, roughly 10 million of them shared. Libraries were prepared by immunoSEQ multiplex PCR; TCRdb keeps only in-frame clonotypes and omits some of them. V and J calls and clone size come straight from that table; D and trimming were deduced from the DNA. The table lists 130,000 to 150,000 clones, approximately 80% of them singletons. Remarks on this clone: Its antigen is not known.

Donors showed nominal health when sampled, although they likely had unrecorded immune exposures. The clonotype comes from a boy between 2 and 15 years old in good health and CMV-seronegative. The sample comprised PBMCs.

CDR3 coding DNA: TGTGCCAGCAGTTGGAACGACCGGGGTGAAGCTTTCTTT. This translates into CASSWNDRGEAFF. The chain uses TRBV6-5 and TRBJ1-1; D remains ambiguous. The CDR3 has 13 residues. Germline assignment: CDR1 MNHEY and CDR2 SVGAGI. The ends were cut back, 4 bases at V and 7 bases at J, with 13 bases in the middle.